The rows below give T cell receptor beta chains drawn from one sample of a study of blood T cell repertoires in COVID-19. Data came from immunoSEQ multiplex PCR; TCRdb stores just in-frame clones and leaves some out. Here the sample spans roughly 150,000 clones, approximately 87% being singletons. The sample was peripheral blood. All receptors come from a man of 80 years or more with acute or convalescent COVID-19. CDR3s leave out the opening cysteine and the closing phenylalanine or tryptophan.

len: 13; j_gene: TRBJ2-1; v_gene: TRBV30; CDR3aa: AWSVIAGGPREQF
len: 11; j_gene: TRBJ2-1; v_gene: TRBV29-1; CDR3aa: SVDAGLYNEQF
len: 12; j_gene: TRBJ1-5; v_gene: TRBV6-5; CDR3aa: ASSYGVRGQPQH
len: 12; j_gene: TRBJ1-2; v_gene: TRBV9; CDR3aa: ASSPRQDNYGYT
len: 13; j_gene: TRBJ2-7; v_gene: TRBV10-3; CDR3aa: AISDPLKSSYEQY
len: 12; j_gene: TRBJ1-1; v_gene: TRBV6-5; CDR3aa: ASRLQGGNTEAF
len: 13; j_gene: TRBJ1-4; v_gene: TRBV6-5; CDR3aa: ASQLVGASNEKLF
len: 11; j_gene: TRBJ1-1; v_gene: TRBV5-4; CDR3aa: ASSSNRETEAF
len: 13; j_gene: TRBJ1-5; v_gene: TRBV2; CDR3aa: ASSPQGVSNQPQH
len: 13; j_gene: TRBJ2-7; v_gene: TRBV19; CDR3aa: ASSPGPPRPYEQY
len: 13; j_gene: TRBJ2-1; v_gene: TRBV5-1; CDR3aa: ASSRGGAGYNEQF
len: 12; j_gene: TRBJ1-1; v_gene: TRBV21-1; CDR3aa: ASSRTELNTEAF
len: 14; j_gene: TRBJ1-2; v_gene: TRBV7-9; CDR3aa: ASSLALDGPYGGYT
len: 13; j_gene: TRBJ2-1; v_gene: TRBV11-2; CDR3aa: ASSLGGDSYNEQF
len: 11; j_gene: TRBJ1-2; v_gene: TRBV15; CDR3aa: ATSRDRVSGYT
len: 9; j_gene: TRBJ2-1; v_gene: TRBV28; CDR3aa: ASSPLNEQF
len: 14; j_gene: TRBJ2-3; v_gene: TRBV9; CDR3aa: ASSLTSGTSTDTQY
len: 11; j_gene: TRBJ2-7; v_gene: TRBV19; CDR3aa: ASSIGRGDEQY
len: 13; j_gene: TRBJ2-5; v_gene: TRBV5-6; CDR3aa: ASSPTASGQETQY
len: 11; j_gene: TRBJ1-2; v_gene: TRBV10-3; CDR3aa: AIRAAPNYGYT
len: 11; j_gene: TRBJ1-6; v_gene: TRBV6-5; CDR3aa: ASSRQGNSPLH
len: 12; j_gene: TRBJ2-4; v_gene: TRBV5-8; CDR3aa: ASSLPGQGSIQY
len: 17; j_gene: TRBJ2-1; v_gene: TRBV6-1; CDR3aa: ASSEGYKWTSGGAYEQF
len: 14; j_gene: TRBJ1-2; v_gene: TRBV5-1; CDR3aa: ASSSHTGGTSYGYT
len: 13; j_gene: TRBJ1-3; v_gene: TRBV19; CDR3aa: ASSIPGGSGNTIY
len: 14; j_gene: TRBJ1-2; v_gene: TRBV9; CDR3aa: ASRNHRPPGVRCYT
len: 13; j_gene: TRBJ1-5; v_gene: TRBV19; CDR3aa: ASSIDPGQGEPQH
len: 11; j_gene: TRBJ1-1; v_gene: TRBV18; CDR3aa: ASNAEMNTEAF